This TCR beta chain is from a study of spatial heterogeneity in lung cancer. Notes on the study in general: At resection, ubiquitous expanded tumor TCRs appeared in blood more than at follow-up.

Using its own MiXCR run on the 5' RACE reads, TCRdb lists one record per CDR3 protein. The top ten clones hold roughly 26% of a sample with 25,000 or so distinct CDR3 sequences, under 4% of them seen once. Noted time point: sample taken at primary tumor resection. TCRs were sequenced from unsorted whole RNA of tumor, nontumor lung or PBMC. Donation came from some 72 patients with untreated early-stage non-small cell lung cancer. This clonotype has a count of ten or more. Its antigen is unidentified. This receptor was taken from a female donor with early-stage non-small cell lung cancer. The sequenced sample was PBMCs, obtained at surgery.

The CDR3 nucleotides read TGCAGCGTTCTCCCGCCTACAGGGTCCTATGGCTACACCTTC. It yields the protein CSVLPPTGSYGYTF. The chain uses TRBV29-1 and TRBJ1-2, with TRBD1 as a possible D gene (6 bases). V gave up 5 bases and J gave up 4 bases, with 17 bases separating them. CDR1 and CDR2 from the germline V gene are SQVTM and ANQGSEA. The CDR3 has 14 amino acids.